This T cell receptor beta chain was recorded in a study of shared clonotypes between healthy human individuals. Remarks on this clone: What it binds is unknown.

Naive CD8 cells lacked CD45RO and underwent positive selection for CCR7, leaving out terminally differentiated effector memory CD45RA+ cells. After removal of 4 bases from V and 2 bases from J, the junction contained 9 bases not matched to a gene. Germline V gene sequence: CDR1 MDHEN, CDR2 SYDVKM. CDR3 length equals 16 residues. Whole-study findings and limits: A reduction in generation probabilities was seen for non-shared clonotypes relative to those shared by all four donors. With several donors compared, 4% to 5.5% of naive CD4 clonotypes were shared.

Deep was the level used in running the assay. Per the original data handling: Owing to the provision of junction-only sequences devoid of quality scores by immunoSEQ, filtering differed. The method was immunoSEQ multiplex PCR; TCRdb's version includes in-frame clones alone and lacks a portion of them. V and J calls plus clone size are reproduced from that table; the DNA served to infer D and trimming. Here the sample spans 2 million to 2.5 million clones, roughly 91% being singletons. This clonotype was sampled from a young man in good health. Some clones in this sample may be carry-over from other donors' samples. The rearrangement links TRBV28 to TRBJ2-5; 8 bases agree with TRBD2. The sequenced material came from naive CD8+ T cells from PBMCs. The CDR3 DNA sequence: TGTGCCAGCAGTTCCCGACTAGCGTTCTTTCAAGAGACCCAGTACTTC. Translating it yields CASSSRLAFFQETQYF.